The rows below give T cell receptor beta chains drawn from one sample of a study of shared clonotypes between healthy human individuals. Clones were read by immunoSEQ multiplex PCR, and TCRdb kept only the in-frame ones, dropping some. This sample carries 2 million to 2.5 million clones, around 96% of them seen once, and the ten largest clones take around 1.1%. Source material: naive CD8+ T cells sorted from blood. The receptors were gathered from a man between 18 and 35 years old in good health. The CDR3 runs from the conserved cysteine through the conserved F or W. Each record gives: D gene, V gene, J gene, clone size, CDR3 DNA, CDR3 protein. D genes are given only for firm matches. Clone size, where shown, is once, few, many, or a class for clones that have expanded.

TRBD2	TRBV27	TRBJ2-3	NA	TGTGCCAGCAGCTTACTAGCGACAAGCACAGATACGCAGTATTTT	CASSLLATSTDTQYF
TRBD1	TRBV4-1	TRBJ1-4	NA	TGCGCCAGCAGCCAAGATTCCGGGACAGGGTATGAAAAACTGTTTTTT	CASSQDSGTGYEKLFF
NA	TRBV5-1	TRBJ2-5	NA	TGCGCCAGCAGCCTGTTTTTGTCTCAAGAGACCCAGTACTTC	CASSLFLSQETQYF
NA	TRBV30	TRBJ2-3	NA	TGTGCCTGGAGTTTAGCCGGGGGCACAGATACGCAGTATTTT	CAWSLAGGTDTQYF
NA	TRBV11-3	TRBJ2-7	NA	TGTGCCAGCAGCTTTAACTCTGGCGAGCAGTACTTC	CASSFNSGEQYF
TRBD1	TRBV12-5	TRBJ2-5	NA	TGTGCTAGTGGTTTGGCTAACAGGGGGCAAGGGGAGACCCAGTACTTC	CASGLANRGQGETQYF
NA	TRBV10-3	TRBJ2-3	NA	TGTGCCATCAGTGACCCGATGATGAGGGGTAGCACAGATACGCAGTATTTT	CAISDPMMRGSTDTQYF
TRBD2	TRBV13	TRBJ2-5	NA	TGTGCCAGCAGCTTAGGGATAGCGGGGGAGACCCAGTACTTC	CASSLGIAGETQYF
TRBD1	TRBV4-1	TRBJ2-2	NA	TGCGCCAGCAGGGGACAGGTGAACACCGGGGAGCTGTTTTTT	CASRGQVNTGELFF
NA	TRBV21-1	TRBJ1-2	NA	TGTGCCAGCAGCAAAAGAGGGGGGACACTAGATGGCTACACCTTC	CASSKRGGTLDGYTF
NA	TRBV6-6	TRBJ2-7	NA	TGTGCCAGCAGTCCCGGGCGGGCGGTGTCCTACGAGCAGTACTTC	CASSPGRAVSYEQYF
NA	TRBV5-4	TRBJ2-7	NA	TGTGCCAGCAGCGCCTCGATGAGCTACGAGCAGTACTTC	CASSASMSYEQYF
TRBD1	TRBV7-8	TRBJ2-3	NA	TGTGCCAGCAGCTTACGACAGGGTGGCACAGATACGCAGTATTTT	CASSLRQGGTDTQYF
NA	TRBV4-3	TRBJ2-3	NA	TGCGCCAGCAGCCAAAGCTGGGCCGTCACAGATACGCAGTATTTT	CASSQSWAVTDTQYF
NA	TRBV6-1	TRBJ2-5	once	TGTGCCAGCAGTGAAGGGGTCGGGGCAGGGGATCAAGAGACCCAGTACTTC	CASSEGVGAGDQETQYF
TRBD1	TRBV19	TRBJ1-1	NA	TGTGCCAGTAAATGGGACAGCGAGAACACTGAAGCTTTCTTT	CASKWDSENTEAFF
TRBD2	TRBV6-5	TRBJ2-1	once	TGTGCCAGCAGTTACGGCGGGGGCAATGAGCAGTTCTTC	CASSYGGGNEQFF
TRBD1	TRBV4-1	TRBJ2-3	NA	TGCGCCAGCAGCCAAGAGGGCCAGGGGGCGCAGGGTACGCAGTATTTT	CASSQEGQGAQGTQYF
TRBD2	TRBV30	TRBJ2-7	NA	TGTGCCTGGAGCGCCATAGCGGGGGCAGACTACGAGCAGTACTTC	CAWSAIAGADYEQYF
TRBD2	TRBV2	TRBJ2-1	NA	TGTGCCGACCGCGGGGTAGCGGGGGGCCTGGCCACCTACAATGAGCAGTTCTTC	CADRGVAGGLATYNEQFF
NA	TRBV19	TRBJ2-3	NA	TGTGCCAGTAGTATAGTGGGGATGGCAGATACGCAGTATTTT	CASSIVGMADTQYF
NA	TRBV7-9	TRBJ2-7	NA	TGTGCCAGCAGCTTAGTTGGGCTCGGCCCCCCCTACGAGCAGTACTTC	CASSLVGLGPPYEQYF
TRBD2	TRBV7-9	TRBJ2-3	NA	TGTGCCAGCAGCATTGGGGGGGAGCAGTATTTT	CASSIGGEQYF
TRBD1	TRBV2	TRBJ2-1	NA	TGTGCCAGAGCTGATTCGGGACAGGCAACCGGTACCGCCTACAATGAGCAGTTCTTC	CARADSGQATGTAYNEQFF
NA	TRBV6-6	TRBJ2-5	once	TGTGCCACGACCGGGCCCCGGACTGAGGGGGAGACCCAGTACTTC	CATTGPRTEGETQYF
TRBD1	TRBV6-4	TRBJ2-5	NA	TGTGCCAGCAGTGACAAGTGGACAGGGTGGCAAGAGACCCAGTACTTC	CASSDKWTGWQETQYF